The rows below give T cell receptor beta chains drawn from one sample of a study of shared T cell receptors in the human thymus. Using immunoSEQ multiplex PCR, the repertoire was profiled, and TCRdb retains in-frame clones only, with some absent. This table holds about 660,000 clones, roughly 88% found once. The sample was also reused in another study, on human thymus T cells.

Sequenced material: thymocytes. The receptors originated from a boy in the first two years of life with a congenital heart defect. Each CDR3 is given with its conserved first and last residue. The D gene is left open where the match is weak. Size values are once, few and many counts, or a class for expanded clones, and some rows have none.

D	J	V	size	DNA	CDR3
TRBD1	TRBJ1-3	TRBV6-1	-	TGTGCCAGCAGTGAAGCTCAGGGGGCGGGGGGAAACACCATATATTTT	CASSEAQGAGGNTIYF
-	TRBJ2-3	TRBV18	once	TGTGCCAGCTCACCACATCTCGGGTCCGCAGATACGCAGTATTTT	CASSPHLGSADTQYF
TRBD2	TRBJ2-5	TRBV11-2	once	TGTGCCAGCAGCTTTGGGACTAGCGAGGAGACCCAGTACTTC	CASSFGTSEETQYF
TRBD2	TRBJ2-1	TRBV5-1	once	TGCGCCAGCAGCTTAAGCGGGAGGAATGGAGATGAGCAGTTCTTC	CASSLSGRNGDEQFF
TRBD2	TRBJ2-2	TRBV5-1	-	TGCGCCAGCAGCTTTCTAGCGGGGTCGGGCACCGGGGAGCTGTTTTTT	CASSFLAGSGTGELFF
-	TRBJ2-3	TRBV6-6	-	TGTGCCAGCAGAGACCAGGGGTGCACAGATACGCAGTATTTT	CASRDQGCTDTQYF
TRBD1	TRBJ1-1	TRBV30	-	TGTGCCTGGAGTCCCCCGCCGACAGGGGTGGACACTGAAGCTTTCTTT	CAWSPPPTGVDTEAFF
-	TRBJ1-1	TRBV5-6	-	TGTGCCAGCAGCAGGGGGAGAGAGGGGAACACTGAAGCTTTCTTT	CASSRGREGNTEAFF
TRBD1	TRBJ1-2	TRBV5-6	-	TGTGCCAGCAGACGGGACAGGGGATATTCCTATGGCTACACCTTC	CASRRDRGYSYGYTF
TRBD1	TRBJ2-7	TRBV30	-	TGTGCCTCCAGGGACAGGGGTCTGTACGAGCAGTACTTC	CASRDRGLYEQYF
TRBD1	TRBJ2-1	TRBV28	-	TGTGCCAGCAGTCTCGGACAGGGGGGACGGCATGAGCAGTTCTTC	CASSLGQGGRHEQFF
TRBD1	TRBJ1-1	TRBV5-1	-	TGCGCCAGCAGCCCCGGGACAGGGGAGGGGGTGAACACTGAAGCTTTCTTT	CASSPGTGEGVNTEAFF
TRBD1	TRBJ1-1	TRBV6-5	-	TGTGCCAGCAGCGTGGACAGGGGGCGCCGGGAAGCTTTCTTT	CASSVDRGRREAFF
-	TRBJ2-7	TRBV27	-	TGTGCCAGCAGTTTAGGGCAGACCCGTTACGAGCAGTACTTC	CASSLGQTRYEQYF
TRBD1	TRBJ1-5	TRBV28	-	TGTGCCAGCGGGGACAGGGGCAAGAAGCCCCAGCATTTT	CASGDRGKKPQHF
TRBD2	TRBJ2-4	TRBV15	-	TGTGCCACCAGCAGAGATAAGAGACTAGCGGGAGCTGCCAAAAACATTCAGTACTTC	CATSRDKRLAGAAKNIQYF
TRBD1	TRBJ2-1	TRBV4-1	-	TGCGCCAGCAGCCAAACCGGGACAGGGGGCGCGGATGAGCAGTTCTTC	CASSQTGTGGADEQFF
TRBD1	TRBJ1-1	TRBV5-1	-	TGCGCCAGCAGCCTCGGACAGGCGAACACTGAAGCTTTCTTT	CASSLGQANTEAFF
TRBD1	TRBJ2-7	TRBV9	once	TGTGCCAGCAGCTTCCGGACAGGGGCTTGGGACGAGCAGTACTTC	CASSFRTGAWDEQYF
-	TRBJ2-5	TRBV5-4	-	TGTGCCAGCAGCTCCTCACTTGGGGAAGCGGTCGGGGAAGAGACCCAGTACTTC	CASSSSLGEAVGEETQYF
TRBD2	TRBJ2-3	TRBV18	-	TGTGCCAGCTCACCACCGCTAGCGGGAGTTCTCCCGGGGTATTTT	CASSPPLAGVLPGYF
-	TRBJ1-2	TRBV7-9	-	TGTGCCAGCAGCTACGACAGCAACTATGGCTACACCTTC	CASSYDSNYGYTF
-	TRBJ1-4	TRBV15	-	TGTGCCACCAGCACCGACCGGCGGGGGGGCCCGACAACTAATGAAAAACTGTTTTTT	CATSTDRRGGPTTNEKLFF
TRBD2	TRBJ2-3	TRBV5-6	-	TGTGCCAGCAGCCTTAGAGGGGCGGGAGGGGGGCCAGATACGCAGTATTTT	CASSLRGAGGGPDTQYF
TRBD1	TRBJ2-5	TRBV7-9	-	TGTGCCAGCAGTTTGGGACAGGGGGGCCAAGAGACCCAGTACTTC	CASSLGQGGQETQYF
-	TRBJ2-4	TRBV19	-	TGTGCCAGTAGTCCAGGGGAGGGAAGAAACATTCAGTACTTC	CASSPGEGRNIQYF
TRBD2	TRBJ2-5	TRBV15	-	TGTGCCACCTGGGGGCTAGCGGGAGGGCCGGGGGAGACCCAGTACTTC	CATWGLAGGPGETQYF
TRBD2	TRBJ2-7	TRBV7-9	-	TGTGCCAGCAGCCGCGGACTAGCGGGAGTCTCCTACGAGCAGTACTTC	CASSRGLAGVSYEQYF
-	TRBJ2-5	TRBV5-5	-	TGTGCCAGCAGCTCTAGGACAGACCAAGAGACCCAGTACTTC	CASSSRTDQETQYF